The sequence of this T cell receptor (beta chain) was determined in a study of cytomegalovirus exposure and HLA in healthy donors (dated by TCRdb to the late 2010s). About the full investigation: An earlier analysis of approximately 590 of the donors reported more than 250 Gb of sequence data and roughly 100 million unique TCR beta sequences from about 179 million T cells. Roughly 300 gigabases of sequencing data and approximately 80 million unique TCR sequences were included in an early release covering over 600 HLA-typed donors. Of the roughly 400 genotyped donors, 81% were placed in the genetic ancestry cluster associated with self-reported Caucasian donors. The study was designed to test whether signatures of past pathogen exposure could be identified by cataloging public T cell receptors. The study used immunosequencing to profile the T cell repertoires of more than 650 subjects and linked those repertoires to cytomegalovirus serostatus. A separate validation cohort of over 95 different subjects was used in addition to the roughly 670-subject first cohort. To predict cytomegalovirus infection status, the study combined high-throughput TCR immunosequencing, statistical association of individual TCRs with disease status, and machine learning. In a later analysis, previously published TCR beta repertoires from 500 to 750 donors were re-analyzed and high-resolution HLA genotyping was added so that TCR occurrence patterns could be studied. Rather than using new phenotypic data, the later analysis identified candidate immune exposures from TCR beta sequences and from how often those sequences occurred across donors. To decide whether each TCR beta V gene segment behaved as functional or pseudogenic, an earlier analysis of approximately 590 of the donors relied on high-throughput TCR beta sequencing. Donor age, sex, ethnicity and CMV serostatus were compiled together with the repertoire data. Genome-wide SNP genotypes for about three fifths of the 666 donors were used in a later genetic analysis, which treated that subset as a discovery cohort. All discovery cohort repertoires had been generated using a single sequencing platform. Both class I and class II loci were covered by HLA typing, at four-digit resolution. The number of donors typed differed by locus, with roughly 629-640 for A, B, C, DRB1 and DQB1, about 500 for DQA1, 600 to 610 for DPA1, and approximately 470 for DPB1. Because of strong linkage in the cohort, four to six DR-DQ haplotypes were treated as single units for association and clustering. Across around 400 genotyped donors of the cohort, an average of approximately 200,000 unique TCR beta nucleotide sequences per donor were sequenced, and 15% to 20% of those sequences were non-productive.

Library method: the immunoSEQ multiplex PCR assay. The multiplex PCR relied on a mix of 60 forward primers for TCR Vbeta segments and 13 reverse primers for TCR Jbeta segments. The CDR3 region of rearranged TCR beta genes was amplified from genomic DNA with a multiplex PCR assay. Amplified TCR beta libraries were sequenced as 87-base-pair reads on the Illumina HiSeq System. Per the original workflow: In a later analysis, some 80 million unique TCR beta chains were counted across the approximately 640 repertoires, and approximately 11 million of these chains were shared by at least two donors. Raw reads were error-corrected and collapsed into unique sequences with a nearest-neighbor algorithm that merged closely related sequences to remove PCR and sequencing errors. CDR3 sequences were aligned to IMGT reference sequences to assign V, D and J gene segments. For a sequence to be retained, a match of at least six nucleotides to both a V gene segment and a J gene segment was required. Rearrangements were called productive when the CDR3 lacked stop codons and stayed in frame with V and J; all others were non-productive. Following IMGT convention, CDR3 was defined as the stretch from the second conserved V-encoded cysteine up to the conserved J-encoded phenylalanine. In an earlier analysis of some 550 of the donors, sequences lacking an unambiguous match to a single V gene segment were excluded. An earlier analysis of 550 to 650 of the donors classified V segments as functional when productive rearrangements were above 56.7% and as segregating when the standard deviation between donors was above 5%. To diagnose cytomegalovirus status from the catalog of TCR beta chain sequences, a statistical classification framework was built. V and J gene assignment, in a later analysis, came from comparing TCR nucleotide sequences with IMGT/GENE-DB human TR gene sequences. In a later analysis, CDR3 sequences and most-parsimonious VDJ recombination scenarios were assigned using the TCRdist pipeline. In a later analysis, every TCR beta chain was defined by the combination of its CDR3 amino acid sequence and its V-gene family, and reads without a unique V-gene family were dropped. In a later analysis, nearly 600 highly shared, low-generation-probability nucleotide sequences were removed to address suspected cross-contamination and a sequencing artifact. In a later analysis, a clonal expansion index was calculated for each public chain from normalized within-repertoire ranks of inferred template counts. In a later analysis, generation probabilities were computed with a VDJ recombination model fitted to out-of-frame rearrangements, and the resulting probabilities were checked against IGoR. Hypergeometric tests were used in a later analysis to score TCR-TCR, TCR-HLA and TCR-CMV co-occurrence, with a repertoire-size bias correction applied to the TCR pairs. In a later analysis, false discovery rates were estimated by permuting HLA or CMV assignments 20 times. In a later analysis, co-occurring TCRs were grouped using DBSCAN, and TCRdist sequence similarity was added for clustering within HLA-allele-positive subsets. Repertoires with fewer than 30,000 or more than 120,000 public chains were left out of co-occurrence clustering, as were about five repertoires with anomalous nucleotide sharing. Entries here come from immuneACCESS through TCRdb and include only in-frame sequences with V and J called. Some clones fail to appear in such tables; in the studies checked, an unresolved V gene covers under half of the shortfall, and the cause of the remainder is unknown. V and J calls and clone size come straight from that table; D and trimming were deduced from the DNA. The sample profile shows under 200,000 clones; roughly 75% of them were found once. Of the sample, around 5.4% is held by the ten largest clones.

The study at large found these results: In a later analysis, most CMV-associated TCR beta chains were found to appear HLA-restricted, with HLA associations seemingly driven largely by CMV exposure. Most TCR sequences were observed very rarely across donors, whereas some public TCRs were present in many individuals. The study gave a list of more than 150 TCR beta chains associated with cytomegalovirus. An earlier analysis of around 500 of the donors showed that most TCR beta V segments appeared in productive rearrangements either about 87% or about 30% of the time, which broadly matched IMGT annotations. Because HLA typing was missing for some donors at each locus, association tests included only the typed subset. In vitro tests confirmed that a few of the cytomegalovirus-associated TCR beta chains recognize cytomegalovirus antigens. When HLA alleles, especially DR and DQ, strongly co-occurred, TCR associations were difficult to assign to individual alleles. Several of the top co-occurrence clusters appeared to be linked to parvovirus B19, influenza, CMV and Epstein-Barr virus, according to a later analysis. According to the authors, the approach could potentially be generalized to other disease states and immunological phenotypes. Correlated functional status among segregating V segments might reflect linkage disequilibrium, but an unknown experimental factor could not be ruled out. A further reported finding was that TCR beta sequences accurately predicted the HLA-A and HLA-B alleles for most subjects in the first cohort. The presence/absence analyses assumed that sequencing depth was roughly uniform across donors, and that assumption may not be true. A group of highly shared sequence variants was considered likely to be a technical artifact of the sequencing pipeline. Cytomegalovirus status was reported to be diagnosed by the classifier with high specificity and sensitivity in both the original and validation cohorts. In a later analysis, HLA-associated TCR beta chains showed more clonal expansion and lower generation probabilities than non-associated chains that were equally common. Because counts were too low, approximately 18 rarely observed V segments, including chromosome 9 orphons, were excluded from the earlier analysis of a few hundred of the donors. Compared with the approximately 710-donor mean, donors in an Asian-associated ancestry cluster had fewer N-insertions in productive TCRs, according to a later genetic analysis. A later analysis associated approximately 17,000 TCR beta sequences with specific HLA alleles at a false discovery rate of 0.05. Some IMGT-functional V segments, including TRBV6-2 and TRBV6-3, could not be told apart with the 87-base-pair reads, so those segments were excluded. This cohort had only TCR beta chains sequenced, and the lack of alpha or paired-chain data limited which features could be detected. According to a later analysis, TCR association rates differed among HLA loci, with DRB1 alleles showing the most associated TCRs and HLA-C alleles showing the fewest. In a later genetic analysis, a missense DCLRE1C variant was associated with V-gene and J-gene trimming of TCR beta chains, and the association was replicated in an independent cohort. Immune exposure information for the cohort was limited to CMV serostatus.

The CDR3 sequence holds 14 residues, the cysteine and phenylalanine included. CDR3 DNA only is kept here, 42 bases in frame from base 1. V and J are truncated by 4 bases and 5 bases respectively, leaving an intervening sequence of 14 bases. CDR1 and CDR2 are read off the germline V gene as MNHEY and SVGAGI. As to this clone: Its specific antigen is unknown. Per-base quality was not reported, and no clone a single base away is much larger than it.

The cohort consisted of approximately 690 healthy bone marrow donors. All cohort members were sampled while nominally healthy, although unrecorded immune exposures were likely present. The donor tested CMV seronegative, placing the donor among the 350 to 400 seronegative members of the cohort. A peripheral blood sample was collected from each donor, and TCR beta sequencing was performed on peripheral blood mononuclear cells. The Qiagen DNeasy Blood Extraction Kit was used to extract genomic DNA from the blood cell samples. The sequenced sample consisted of PBMCs. This sequence was found in a man aged 35-49 years in good health and CMV-seronegative. Recombination joined TRBV6-5 with TRBJ2-5; the D region possibly corresponds to TRBD1 (6 bases align). The CDR3 protein sequence reads: CASSSYRDRETQYF. Read as DNA, the sequence is TGTGCCAGCAGTTCTTACAGGGATAGGGAGACCCAGTACTTC.